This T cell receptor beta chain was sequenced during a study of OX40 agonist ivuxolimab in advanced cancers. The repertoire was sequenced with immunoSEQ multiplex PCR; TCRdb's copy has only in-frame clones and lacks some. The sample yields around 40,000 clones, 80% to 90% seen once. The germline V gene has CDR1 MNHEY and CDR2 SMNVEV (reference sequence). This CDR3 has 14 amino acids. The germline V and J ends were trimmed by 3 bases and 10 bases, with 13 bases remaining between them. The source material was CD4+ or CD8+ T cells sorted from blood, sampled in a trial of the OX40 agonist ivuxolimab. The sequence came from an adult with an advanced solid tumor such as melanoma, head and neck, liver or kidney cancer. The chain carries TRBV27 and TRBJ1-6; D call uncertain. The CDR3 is CASSLIPPGSPLHF. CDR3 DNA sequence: TGTGCCAGCAGTTTGATCCCCCCGGGCTCACCCCTCCACTTT.